These T cell receptor beta chains were read from a single sample in a study of vaccination and CD4 T cells after COVID-19. Their target antigens are unknown. MiXCR, applied by TCRdb to the PCR reads, yields one record per CDR3 protein. The data contain approximately 6,000 distinct CDR3 sequences, around 33% of them seen just once; the ten biggest clones take up about a tenth. Sequencing used CD4+ T cells from blood, cultured in vitro, obtained after SARS-CoV-2 vaccination. These receptors came from a human donor who had recovered from COVID-19. Both conserved end residues are trimmed from each CDR3. D genes are given only for firm matches.

>TRBJ2-1|TRBV24-1|TRBD1|14
ATSDWTGGAINEQF
>TRBJ2-1|TRBV7-9|NA|10
ASSKSGGEQF
>TRBJ1-5|TRBV7-2|NA|11
ASSYGGSQPQH
>TRBJ2-7|TRBV6-1|TRBD2|15
ASSPRGRLAGSYEQY
>TRBJ1-5|TRBV6-5|TRBD1|13
ASSYGTGNNQPQH
>TRBJ1-6|TRBV25-1|NA|9
ASHSGITLH
>TRBJ1-3|TRBV28|NA|11
ASSQGSGNTIY
>TRBJ1-2|TRBV6-5|NA|11
ASSYAQGYGYT
>TRBJ2-5|TRBV29-1|NA|13
SVEEGSLYQETQY
>TRBJ1-6|TRBV5-4|TRBD1|13
ASSTTGDASSPLH
>TRBJ2-5|TRBV7-2|TRBD2|13
ASSLDRAGYETQY
>TRBJ1-5|TRBV20-1|NA|13
SARQRGYVNQPQH
>TRBJ2-1|TRBV20-1|TRBD2|13
SAFFQREGYNEQF
>TRBJ1-1|TRBV11-3|NA|14
ASSLVTGLGGTEAF
>TRBJ1-5|TRBV28|NA|15
ASSSIGQRLRNQPQH
>TRBJ2-1|TRBV10-1|TRBD1|12
ASPTPDRPAEQF
>TRBJ1-1|TRBV6-5|NA|12
ASSYNIKNTEAF
>TRBJ2-5|TRBV5-1|TRBD2|15
ASSFSGTSGRTQTQY
>TRBJ1-5|TRBV5-8|TRBD1|13
ASSLGTGDNQPQH
>TRBJ2-3|TRBV7-2|TRBD2|14
ASSLIAGGSTDTQY
>TRBJ1-2|TRBV10-1|TRBD1|13
ASSAGQGRNYGYT
>TRBJ2-1|TRBV7-2|NA|13
ASSNSWSSYNEQF
>TRBJ1-2|TRBV20-1|TRBD1|14
SAPPPARGANYGYT
>TRBJ2-5|TRBV24-1|TRBD2|13
AASDWTSGRQTQY
>TRBJ2-3|TRBV15|TRBD2|14
ATSPRLAASTDTQY
>TRBJ2-2|TRBV6-5|TRBD1|19
ASSYSALGGQGRFVTGELF
>TRBJ2-3|TRBV7-9|NA|11
ASSLVPADTQY
>TRBJ2-2|TRBV6-5|NA|13
ASSYSGQNTGELF
>TRBJ1-1|TRBV7-3|TRBD1|12
ASSPGQGHAEAF
>TRBJ2-3|TRBV20-1|TRBD2|12
SAPRTRYTDTQY
>TRBJ1-6|TRBV7-2|NA|12
ASSHGPDYSPLH
>TRBJ2-7|TRBV29-1|TRBD1|11
SVRTGGGYEQY
>TRBJ2-7|TRBV7-9|TRBD2|14
ASSQAPRTSGYEQY
>TRBJ1-5|TRBV15|NA|13
ATSRDQQDLEPQH
>TRBJ2-3|TRBV11-1|NA|10
ASSPHEDTQY
>TRBJ1-2|TRBV7-8|TRBD1|9
ASGQGYGYT
>TRBJ1-6|TRBV6-4|NA|12
ASSDSQGGSPLH
>TRBJ2-5|TRBV20-1|TRBD2|13
SARRGASGTETQY
>TRBJ2-5|TRBV5-4|NA|13
ASSFSGAYQETQY
>TRBJ2-7|TRBV7-9|TRBD2|14
ASRAGTSGSSYEQY